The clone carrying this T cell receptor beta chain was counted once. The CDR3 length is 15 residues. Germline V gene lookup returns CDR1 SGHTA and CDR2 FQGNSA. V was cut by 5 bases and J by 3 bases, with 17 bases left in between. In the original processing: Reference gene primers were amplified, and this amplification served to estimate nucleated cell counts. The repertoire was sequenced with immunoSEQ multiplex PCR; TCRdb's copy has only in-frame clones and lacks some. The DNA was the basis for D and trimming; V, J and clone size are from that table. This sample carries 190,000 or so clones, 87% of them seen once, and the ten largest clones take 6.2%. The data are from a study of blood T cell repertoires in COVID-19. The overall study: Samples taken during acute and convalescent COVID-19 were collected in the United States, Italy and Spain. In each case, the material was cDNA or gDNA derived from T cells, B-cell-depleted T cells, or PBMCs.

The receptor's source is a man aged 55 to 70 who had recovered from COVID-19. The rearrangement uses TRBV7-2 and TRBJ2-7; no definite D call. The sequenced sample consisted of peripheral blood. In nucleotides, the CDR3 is TGTGCCAGCAGCCCCGAACCTTCGACGGGCTACGAGCAGTACTTC. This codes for CASSPEPSTGYEQYF.